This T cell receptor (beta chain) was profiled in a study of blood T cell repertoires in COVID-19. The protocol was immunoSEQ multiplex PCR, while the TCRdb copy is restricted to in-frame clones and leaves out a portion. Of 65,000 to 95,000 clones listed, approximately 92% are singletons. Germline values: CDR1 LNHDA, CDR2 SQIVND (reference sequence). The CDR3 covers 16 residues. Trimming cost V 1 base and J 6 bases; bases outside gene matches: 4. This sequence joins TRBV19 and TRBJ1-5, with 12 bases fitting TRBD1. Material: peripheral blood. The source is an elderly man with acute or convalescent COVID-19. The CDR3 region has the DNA TGTGCCAGTAGTATAGGCGGGGACAGGGGGCTTCAGCCCCAGCATTTT. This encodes CASSIGGDRGLQPQHF. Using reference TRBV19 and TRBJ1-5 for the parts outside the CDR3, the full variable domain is DGGITQSPKYLFRKEGQNVTLSCEQNLNHDAMYWYRQDPGQGLRLIYYSQIVNDFQKGDIAEGYSVSREKKESFPLTVTSAQKNPTAFYLCASSIGGDRGLQPQHFGDGTRLSIL.